Listed here are 14 T cell receptor beta chains from one sample, sequenced in a study of shared clonotypes between healthy human individuals. Measured with immunoSEQ multiplex PCR; TCRdb has only the in-frame clones, and not every one. The table lists millions of clones, roughly 91% of them singletons, with over 1.5% in the top ten. Naive CD8 cells lacked CD45RO, underwent positive selection for CCR7 and left out terminally differentiated effector memory CD45RA+ cells. The source material was naive CD8+ T cells from PBMCs. The receptors originated from a man aged 18 to 29 in good health. Some clones in this sample may be carry-over from other donors' samples.

The chain is built from TRBV11-2 and TRBJ2-7, with 9 bases aligning to TRBD1. With V trimmed by 0 bases and J by 4 bases, 7 bases remained unmatched. The CDR3 loop spans 16 amino acids. Germline-derived CDR1 and CDR2 are SGHAT and FQNNGV. CDR3 sequence reads: CASSLDRRQGGYEQYF. In nucleotides, the CDR3 is TGTGCCAGCAGCTTAGATAGAAGACAGGGGGGGTACGAGCAGTACTTC.

This sequence joins TRBV11-3 and TRBJ1-1, with D possibly TRBD1 on 5 matching bases. CDR1 and CDR2 from the germline V gene are SGHNT and YENEEA. The CDR3 spans 12 residues. V lost 7 bases to trimming and J lost 9 bases, with 15 bases between them. DNA for the CDR3: TGTGCCAGCACTATTCAGCAGGGAAAAGCTTTCTTT. This gives the protein CASTIQQGKAFF.

J is TRBJ2-7 and V is TRBV4-3; TRBD2 aligns across 13 bases. The V gene's germline CDR1 is LGHNA and CDR2 YSLEER. The V segment lost 3 bases and the J segment 5 bases; nucleotides outside the gene matches: 10. The CDR3 totals 17 residues. The CDR3 DNA reads TGCGCCAGCAGCCACAGGGTACTAGCGGGAGGGCCCCACGAGCAGTACTTC. Its translation: CASSHRVLAGGPHEQYF.

Only one count was recorded for this clone. The chain uses TRBV10-1 and TRBJ1-5, with D unresolved. Trimming took off 0 bases at V and 3 bases at J, with 15 bases between the two ends. CDR1 and CDR2 from the germline V gene are WNHNN and SYGVQD (reference sequence). This CDR3 spans 17 amino acids. CDR3 amino acids: CASSESGEEIYNQPQHF. CDR3 bases: TGCGCCAGCAGTGAGTCCGGGGAAGAAATATACAATCAGCCCCAGCATTTT.

This clone was seen just once. CDR3 residues: CASTDRQGWAYEQYF. DNA of the CDR3: TGTGCCAGCACCGATAGACAGGGATGGGCCTACGAGCAGTACTTC. The chain links TRBV6-1 to TRBJ2-7; TRBD1 agrees at 7 bases. V shed 7 bases and J 2 bases; nucleotides not matched to a gene: 11. The germline CDR1 and CDR2 sequences are MNHNS and SASEGT. This CDR3 is built from 15 residues.

J is TRBJ2-1 and V is TRBV15; D is ambiguous. The germline CDR1 and CDR2 sequences are LNHNV and YYDKDF (reference sequence). This CDR3 contains 13 residues. Trimming took 6 bases from V and 0 from J, leaving 6 bases between them. The CDR3, as DNA: TGTGCCACCAGAAGTAGCTCCTACAATGAGCAGTTCTTC. It specifies CATRSSSYNEQFF.

The gene calls are TRBV2 and TRBJ1-5, with D possibly being TRBD1 (5 bases). Germline CDR1 SNHLY, CDR2 FYNNEI. V was clipped by 4 bases and J by 1 base, with 11 bases between them. The length of the CDR3 is 15 residues. The CDR3 region is CASSGGAESNQPQHF. DNA of the CDR3: TGTGCCAGCAGTGGAGGGGCAGAGAGCAATCAGCCCCAGCATTTT.

This clone was counted only a few times. The chain recombines TRBV10-3 with TRBJ1-1; a possible D gene is TRBD1 (5 bases). Germline CDR1 reads ENHRY; CDR2 reads SYGVKD. With 3 bases removed from V and 0 bases from J, the gap between germline ends came to 14 bases. The CDR3 runs to 16 residues. The DNA for the CDR3 is TGTGCCATCAGTGACGAGGGAGGGGAGATGAACACTGAAGCTTTCTTT. Translated: CAISDEGGEMNTEAFF.

The chain uses TRBV7-9 and TRBJ2-3, with no clear D. The V end was cut by 8 bases, the J end by 6 bases, with 6 bases between. The germline gives CDR1 SEHNR, CDR2 FQNEAQ (reference sequence). This CDR3 comprises 10 residues. The CDR3 spells CASESDTQYF. In nucleotides, the CDR3 is TGTGCCAGCGAATCGGATACGCAGTATTTT.

This rearrangement joins TRBV7-3 to TRBJ1-1; D call uncertain. Germline V gene data show CDR1 as SGHTA and CDR2 as FQGTGA. The CDR3 length is 15 residues. Deletions cut 1 base from V and 5 bases from J, with 14 bases between. CDR3 DNA sequence: TGTGCCAGCAGCTTAAGTACCCTTGGGCGTACTGAAGCTTTCTTT. This gives the protein CASSLSTLGRTEAFF.

With regard to this clone: Other DNA sequences from this sample encode an identical CDR3 as well. V usage is TRBV7-9 and J usage is TRBJ2-7; D not certain. CDR1 and CDR2 (germline): SEHNR, FQNEAQ (reference sequence). This CDR3 region has 12 residues. The V end was cut by 1 base, the J end by 3 bases, with 4 bases between. The chain's CDR3 is CASSLVLYEQYF. DNA for the CDR3: TGTGCCAGCAGCTTAGTCCTCTACGAGCAGTACTTC.

The V call is TRBV5-1, the J call TRBJ2-2, with 7 bases that match TRBD1. The germline V gene has CDR1 SGHRS and CDR2 YFSETQ. The CDR3 runs 16 residues. The V and J ends lost 7 bases and 6 bases, in that order; junction bases with no gene match: 15. The chain's CDR3 is CASGTDLPTGPGELFF. The CDR3 coding sequence is TGCGCCAGCGGAACCGACTTGCCGACAGGGCCCGGGGAGCTGTTTTTT.

In regard to this clone: Other DNA sequences from this sample encode an identical CDR3 as well. The chain has TRBV5-1 and TRBJ2-7, with TRBD1 matching over 9 bases. The V and J ends lost 2 bases and 3 bases, in that order; junction bases with no gene match: 3. The CDR3 sequence is 14 residues long. CDR1 SGHRS and CDR2 YFSETQ come from the germline V gene. In DNA form, the CDR3 reads TGCGCCAGCAGCTTACCGGGACAGGGCTACGAGCAGTACTTC. Encoded protein: CASSLPGQGYEQYF. Full variable domain (outside the CDR3, taken from reference TRBV5-1 and TRBJ2-7): KAGVTQTPRYLIKTRGQQVTLSCSPISGHRSVSWYQQTPGQGLQFLFEYFSETQRNKGNFPGRFSGRQFSNSRSEMNVSTLELGDSALYLCASSLPGQGYEQYFGPGTRLTVT.

The chain combines TRBV7-9 with TRBJ2-7, with 7 bases identical to TRBD2. Germline CDR1 reads SEHNR; CDR2 reads FQNEAQ (reference sequence). The CDR3 consists of 15 residues. V was pared by 1 base and J by 5 bases, with 8 bases of the junction left unmatched. As DNA, the CDR3 is TGTGCCAGCAGCTTAGGGTTGAGCGGGATGGACGAGCAGTACTTC. This translates into CASSLGLSGMDEQYF.